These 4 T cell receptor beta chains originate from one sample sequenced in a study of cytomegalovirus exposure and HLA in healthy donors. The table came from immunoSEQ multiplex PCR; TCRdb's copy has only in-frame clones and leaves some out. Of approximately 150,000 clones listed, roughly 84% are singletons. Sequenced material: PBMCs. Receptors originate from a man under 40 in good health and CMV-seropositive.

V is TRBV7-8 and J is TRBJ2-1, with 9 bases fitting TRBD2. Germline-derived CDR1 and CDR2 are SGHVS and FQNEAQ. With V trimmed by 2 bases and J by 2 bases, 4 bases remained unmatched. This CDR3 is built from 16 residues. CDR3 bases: TGTGCCAGCAGCTTACTGCGGGGGGGCCCCTACAATGAGCAGTTCTTC. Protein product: CASSLLRGGPYNEQFF.

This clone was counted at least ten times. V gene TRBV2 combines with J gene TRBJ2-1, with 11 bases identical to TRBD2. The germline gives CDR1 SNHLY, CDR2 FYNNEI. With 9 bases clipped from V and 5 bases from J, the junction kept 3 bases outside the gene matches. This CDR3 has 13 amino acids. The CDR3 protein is CARGLAENNEQFF. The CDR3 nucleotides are TGTGCCAGGGGACTAGCGGAAAACAATGAGCAGTTCTTC.

The CDR3 DNA reads as TGTGCCAGCAGCTTCGGAGGGGGCAGTGAGACCCAGTACTTC. It translates to CASSFGGGSETQYF. The J gene is TRBJ2-5, the V gene TRBV11-2, with D perhaps matching TRBD1 (7 bases). V was clipped by 3 bases and J by 5 bases, with 13 bases between them. Germline CDR1 is SGHAT and CDR2 is FQNNGV. This CDR3 has 14 residues.

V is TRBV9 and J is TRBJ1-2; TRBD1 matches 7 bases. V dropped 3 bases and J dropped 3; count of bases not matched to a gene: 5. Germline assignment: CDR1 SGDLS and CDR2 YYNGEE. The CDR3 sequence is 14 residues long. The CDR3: CASSEGGADYGYTF. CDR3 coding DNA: TGTGCCAGCAGCGAAGGGGGCGCTGACTATGGCTACACCTTC. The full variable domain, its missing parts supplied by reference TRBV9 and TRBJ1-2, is DSGVTQTPKHLITATGQRVTLRCSPRSGDLSVYWYQQSLDQGLQFLIQYYNGEERAKGNILERFSAQQFPDLHSELNLSSLELGDSALYFCASSEGGADYGYTFGSGTRLTVV.